Shown below are 5 T cell receptor beta chains from a single sample sequenced in a study of T cell responses to AZD1222 COVID-19 vaccine. Sequencing was performed with immunoSEQ multiplex PCR; in TCRdb, only in-frame clones are kept and a portion is missing. The data show fewer than 95,000 clones, 75% to 95% seen once. Sequencing was performed on peripheral blood, taken 28 days after the second AZD1222 dose. The origin of the receptors is an adult who received the AZD1222 COVID-19 vaccine.

The chain recombines TRBV7-9 with TRBJ2-5; D perhaps matches TRBD2 (5 bases). This CDR3 spans 14 amino acids. Between the trimmed V and J ends, which lost 5 bases and 5 bases, there was a span of 15 bases. The germline gives CDR1 SEHNR, CDR2 FQNEAQ (reference sequence). Written as DNA, the CDR3 is TGTGCCAGCAGCCCGAACACTAGGTGGGAGACCCAGTACTTC. Translating gives CASSPNTRWETQYF.

The genes are TRBV18 and TRBJ2-2; D is uncertain. Germline-derived CDR1 and CDR2 are KGHSH and LQKENI. Trimming removed 3 bases from V and 5 bases from J, with 4 bases in between. This CDR3 has 12 amino acids. CDR3 sequence reads: CASSPSTGELFF. The CDR3 DNA sequence: TGTGCCAGCTCACCCTCGACCGGGGAGCTGTTTTTT.

The CDR3 coding sequence is TGTGCCAGCAGCTTAATCCCCATTGAGGGGAGCGCCGGGGAGCTGTTTTTT. It yields the protein CASSLIPIEGSAGELFF. The chain carries TRBV7-3 and TRBJ2-2; tentatively, D is TRBD1 or TRBD2 (5 bases each). The V gene lost 1 base and the J gene lost 6 bases, with 18 bases spanning the gap. The CDR3 is 17 residues long. Germline-derived CDR1 and CDR2 are SGHTA and FQGTGA.

The chain is built from TRBV4-2 and TRBJ2-1; the match to TRBD2 covers 9 bases. The ends lost 0 bases at V and 7 bases at J; junction bases unmatched: 7. The V gene's germline CDR1 is LGHNA and CDR2 YNFKEQ. The CDR3 length is 16 residues. CDR3 residues: CASSQDISGRRNEQFF. DNA of the CDR3: TGTGCCAGCAGCCAAGATATTAGCGGGAGACGAAATGAGCAGTTCTTC.

The chain employs TRBV19 and TRBJ2-1, with 8 bases that match TRBD2. J gave up 8 bases and V 2 bases, and 8 bases lay outside the gene matches. The CDR3 is made up of 15 amino acids. Germline V gene sequence: CDR1 LNHDA, CDR2 SQIVND (reference sequence). The CDR3 DNA reads TGTGCCAGTAGTATACGTCGGGAGGGCCGTGATGAGCAGTTCTTC. This gives the protein CASSIRREGRDEQFF.